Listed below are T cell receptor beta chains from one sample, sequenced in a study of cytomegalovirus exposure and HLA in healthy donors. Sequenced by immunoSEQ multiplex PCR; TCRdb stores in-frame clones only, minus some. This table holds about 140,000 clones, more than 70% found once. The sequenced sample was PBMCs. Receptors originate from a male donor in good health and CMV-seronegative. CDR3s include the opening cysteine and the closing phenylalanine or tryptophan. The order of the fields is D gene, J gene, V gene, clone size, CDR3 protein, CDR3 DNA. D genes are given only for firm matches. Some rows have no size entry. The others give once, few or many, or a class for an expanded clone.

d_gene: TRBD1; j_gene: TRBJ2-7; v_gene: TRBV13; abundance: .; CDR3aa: CASRFRDSSYEQYF; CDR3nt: TGTGCCAGCAGATTCAGGGACAGCTCCTACGAGCAGTACTTC
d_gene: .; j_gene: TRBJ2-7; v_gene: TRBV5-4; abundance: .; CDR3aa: CASSRRESGSREQYF; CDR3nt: TGTGCCAGCAGCCGTCGGGAGTCTGGGTCTCGCGAGCAGTACTTC
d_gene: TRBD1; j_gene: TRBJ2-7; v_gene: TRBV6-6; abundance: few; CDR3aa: CASSYRDRGYEQYF; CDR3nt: TGTGCCAGCAGTTACCGGGACAGGGGCTACGAGCAGTACTTC
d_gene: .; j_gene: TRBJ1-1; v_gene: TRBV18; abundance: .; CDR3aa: CASSPSPPGSTEAFF; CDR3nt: TGTGCCAGCTCACCATCCCCCCCAGGGTCCACTGAAGCTTTCTTT
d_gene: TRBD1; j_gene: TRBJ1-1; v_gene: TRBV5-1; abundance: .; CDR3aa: CASSLAGQGNTEAFF; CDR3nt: TGCGCCAGCAGCTTAGCGGGACAGGGGAACACTGAAGCTTTCTTT
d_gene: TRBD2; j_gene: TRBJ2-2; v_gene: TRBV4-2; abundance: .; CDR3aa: CASSRAPGFGGLAGGSNTGELFF; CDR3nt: TGTGCCAGCAGCCGAGCGCCCGGCTTCGGGGGACTAGCGGGGGGGTCGAACACCGGGGAGCTGTTTTTT
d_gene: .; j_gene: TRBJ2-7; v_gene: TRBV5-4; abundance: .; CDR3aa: CASSLGGNLGYEQYF; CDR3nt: TGTGCCAGCAGCTTGGGAGGAAATTTGGGCTACGAGCAGTACTTC
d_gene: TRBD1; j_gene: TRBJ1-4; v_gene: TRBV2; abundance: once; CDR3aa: CASSGQGSYNEKLFF; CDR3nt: TGTGCCAGCAGTGGACAGGGTTCATATAATGAAAAACTGTTTTTT
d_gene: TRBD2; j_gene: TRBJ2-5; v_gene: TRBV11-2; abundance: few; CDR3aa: CASSLGGGGGWETQYF; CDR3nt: TGTGCCAGCAGCTTAGGAGGTGGGGGGGGTTGGGAGACCCAGTACTTC
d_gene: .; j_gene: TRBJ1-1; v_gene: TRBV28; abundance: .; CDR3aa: CASSLRGENTEAFF; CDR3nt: TGTGCCAGCAGTTTAAGGGGCGAGAACACTGAAGCTTTCTTT
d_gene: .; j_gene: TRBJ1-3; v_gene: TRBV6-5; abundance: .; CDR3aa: CASRTGVNSGNTIYF; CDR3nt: TGTGCCAGCAGGACAGGTGTTAACTCTGGAAACACCATATATTTT
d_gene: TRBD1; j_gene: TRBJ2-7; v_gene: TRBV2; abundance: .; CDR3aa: CASSERGQGREQYF; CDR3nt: TGTGCCAGCAGTGAAAGGGGACAGGGGAGGGAGCAGTACTTC
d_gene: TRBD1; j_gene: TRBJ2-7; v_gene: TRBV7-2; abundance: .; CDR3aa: CASSFLVGTGDYEQYF; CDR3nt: TGTGCCAGCAGCTTCCTCGTCGGGACAGGAGACTACGAGCAGTACTTC
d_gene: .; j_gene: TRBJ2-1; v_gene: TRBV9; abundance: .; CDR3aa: CASSVVSQANEQFF; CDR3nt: TGTGCCAGCAGCGTAGTGTCCCAAGCCAATGAGCAGTTCTTC
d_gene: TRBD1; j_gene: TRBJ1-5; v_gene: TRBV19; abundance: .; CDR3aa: CASDRADSSWWPQHF; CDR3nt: TGTGCCAGTGACAGGGCGGACTCCTCTTGGTGGCCCCAGCATTTT
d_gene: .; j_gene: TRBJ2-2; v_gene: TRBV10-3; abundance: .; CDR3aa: CAITGGASTTGELFF; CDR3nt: TGTGCCATCACTGGCGGGGCTTCAACCACCGGGGAGCTGTTTTTT
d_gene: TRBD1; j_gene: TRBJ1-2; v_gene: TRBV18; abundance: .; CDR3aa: CASSDSQGTYGYTF; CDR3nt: TGTGCCAGCTCAGATTCACAGGGGACCTATGGCTACACCTTC
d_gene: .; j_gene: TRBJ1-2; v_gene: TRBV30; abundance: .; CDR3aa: CAWFRGGYTF; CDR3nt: TGTGCCTGGTTCAGGGGTGGCTACACCTTC
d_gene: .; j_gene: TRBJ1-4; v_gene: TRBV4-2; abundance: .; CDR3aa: CASKWSTLNEKLFF; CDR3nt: TGTGCCAGTAAGTGGAGTACCCTAAATGAAAAACTGTTTTTT
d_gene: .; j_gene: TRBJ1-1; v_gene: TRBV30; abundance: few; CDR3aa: CAWSRSPGSNTEAFF; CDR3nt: TGTGCCTGGAGTCGCTCGCCGGGGTCGAACACTGAAGCTTTCTTT
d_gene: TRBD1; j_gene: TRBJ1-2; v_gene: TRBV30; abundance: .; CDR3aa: CACDRGAEGYTF; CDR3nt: TGTGCCTGTGACAGGGGAGCTGAAGGCTACACCTTC
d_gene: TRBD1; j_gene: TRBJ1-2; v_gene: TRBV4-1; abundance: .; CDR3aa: CASSQGGYRGLNYGYTF; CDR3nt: TGCGCCAGCAGCCAAGGGGGTTACAGGGGGCTTAACTATGGCTACACCTTC
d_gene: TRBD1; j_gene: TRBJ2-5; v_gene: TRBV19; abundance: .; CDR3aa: CASSIGRGTGDETQYF; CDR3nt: TGTGCCAGCAGTATCGGGCGCGGGACAGGGGACGAGACCCAGTACTTC
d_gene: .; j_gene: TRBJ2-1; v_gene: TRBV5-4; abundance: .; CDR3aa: CASSSLAPSYNEQFF; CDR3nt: TGTGCCAGCAGCTCACTAGCTCCCTCCTACAATGAGCAGTTCTTC
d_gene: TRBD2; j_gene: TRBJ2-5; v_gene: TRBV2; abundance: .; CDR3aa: CASTPRGGVETQYF; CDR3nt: TGTGCCAGCACTCCCCGGGGGGGAGTTGAGACCCAGTACTTC
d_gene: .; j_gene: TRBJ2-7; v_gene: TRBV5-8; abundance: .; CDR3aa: CASSLSRRTGVSYEQYF; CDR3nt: TGTGCCAGCAGCTTGAGTAGGAGAACAGGTGTCTCCTACGAGCAGTACTTC
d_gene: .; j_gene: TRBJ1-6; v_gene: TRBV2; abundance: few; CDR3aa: CASSEARASSYNSPLHF; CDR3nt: TGTGCCAGCAGTGAAGCGCGTGCGAGCTCCTATAATTCACCCCTCCACTTT
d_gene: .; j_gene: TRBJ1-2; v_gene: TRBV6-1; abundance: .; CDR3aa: CASSEVGGGEGINYGYTF; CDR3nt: TGTGCCAGCAGTGAAGTCGGTGGCGGGGAAGGGATAAACTATGGCTACACCTTC
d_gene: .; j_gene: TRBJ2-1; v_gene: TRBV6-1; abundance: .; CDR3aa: CASSDGLASEQFF; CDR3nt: TGTGCCAGCAGTGACGGCTTAGCTAGTGAGCAGTTCTTC
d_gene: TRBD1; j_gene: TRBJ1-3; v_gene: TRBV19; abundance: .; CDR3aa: CASSLPGQSSGNTIYF; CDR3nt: TGTGCCAGTAGTCTTCCGGGACAGAGCTCTGGAAACACCATATATTTT
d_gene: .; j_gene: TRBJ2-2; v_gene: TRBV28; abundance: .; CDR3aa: CASSSAGANTGELFF; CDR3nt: TGTGCCAGCAGTTCGGCAGGGGCGAACACCGGGGAGCTGTTTTTT
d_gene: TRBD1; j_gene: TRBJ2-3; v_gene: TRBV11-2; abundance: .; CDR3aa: CASTAGTGGLTDTQYF; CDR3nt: TGTGCCAGCACCGCCGGGACAGGGGGCTTGACAGATACGCAGTATTTT
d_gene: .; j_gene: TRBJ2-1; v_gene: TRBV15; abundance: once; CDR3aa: CATEAGSNEQFF; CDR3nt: TGTGCCACTGAGGCAGGGTCCAATGAGCAGTTCTTC
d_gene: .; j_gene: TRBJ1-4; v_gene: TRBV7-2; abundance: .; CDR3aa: CASSFGVMEKLFF; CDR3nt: TGTGCCAGCAGCTTCGGGGTTATGGAAAAACTGTTTTTT
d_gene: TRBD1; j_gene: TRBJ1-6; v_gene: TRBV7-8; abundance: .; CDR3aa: CASSEMTGVSSPLHF; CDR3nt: TGTGCCAGCAGCGAAATGACAGGGGTATCTTCACCCCTCCACTTT
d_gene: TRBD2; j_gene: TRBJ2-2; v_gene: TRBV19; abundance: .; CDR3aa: CASSPLGGAGTGELFF; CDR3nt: TGTGCCAGTAGCCCCTTGGGAGGGGCCGGCACCGGGGAGCTGTTTTTT
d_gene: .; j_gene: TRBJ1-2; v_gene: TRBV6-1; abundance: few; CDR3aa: CASSDSTGSHTF; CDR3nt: TGTGCCAGCAGTGACTCCACAGGGAGCCACACCTTC
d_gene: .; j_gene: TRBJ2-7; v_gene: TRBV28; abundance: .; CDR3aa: CASSPTGPPTYEQYF; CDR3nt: TGTGCCAGCAGTCCGACAGGCCCCCCAACCTACGAGCAGTACTTC
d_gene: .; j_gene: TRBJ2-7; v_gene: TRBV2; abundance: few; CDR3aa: CASSVATGWSYEQYF; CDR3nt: TGTGCCAGCAGTGTGGCCACAGGGTGGTCCTACGAGCAGTACTTC
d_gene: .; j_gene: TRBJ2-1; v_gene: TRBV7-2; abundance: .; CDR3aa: CASSLSQRNEQFF; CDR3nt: TGTGCCAGCAGCTTAAGCCAGCGAAATGAGCAGTTCTTC